This TCR beta chain was captured by sequencing in a study of blood T cell repertoires in COVID-19. CDR3 size: 15 residues. V gave up 3 bases and J gave up 5 bases; unmatched junction bases: 7. The V gene's germline CDR1 is MDHEN and CDR2 SYDVKM. Sequencing used immunoSEQ multiplex PCR; TCRdb keeps in-frame clones, though not all of them. The data hold 55,000 to 90,000 clones, with around nine tenths observed a single time. This receptor was identified in a woman aged 55-75 years with acute or convalescent COVID-19. Sequenced sample: peripheral blood. The rearrangement links TRBV28 to TRBJ2-3; 8 bases map to TRBD2. The CDR3 region has the DNA TGTGCCAGCAGTTTCGGGGGGGCCGGTGAAGATACGCAGTATTTT. Translated: CASSFGGAGEDTQYF.